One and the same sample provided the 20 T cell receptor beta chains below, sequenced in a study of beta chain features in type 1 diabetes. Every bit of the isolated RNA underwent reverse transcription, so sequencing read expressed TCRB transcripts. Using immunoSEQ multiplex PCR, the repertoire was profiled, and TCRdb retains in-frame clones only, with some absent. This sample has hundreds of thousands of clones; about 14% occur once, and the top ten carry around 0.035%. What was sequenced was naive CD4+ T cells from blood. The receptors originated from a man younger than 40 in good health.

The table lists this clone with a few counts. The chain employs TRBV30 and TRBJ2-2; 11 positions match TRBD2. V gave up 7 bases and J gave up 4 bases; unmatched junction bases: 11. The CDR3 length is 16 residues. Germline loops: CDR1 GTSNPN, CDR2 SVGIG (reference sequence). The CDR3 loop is CASTTSGIVFTGELFF. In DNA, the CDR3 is TGTGCCTCCACGACTAGCGGGATAGTATTCACCGGGGAGCTGTTTTTT.

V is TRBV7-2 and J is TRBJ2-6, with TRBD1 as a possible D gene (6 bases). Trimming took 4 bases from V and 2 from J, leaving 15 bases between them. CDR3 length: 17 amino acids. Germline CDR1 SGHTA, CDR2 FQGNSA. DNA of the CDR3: TGTGCCAGCAGCTCAGGGGCGTGGGGCGCTGGGGCCAACGTCCTGACTTTC. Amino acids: CASSSGAWGAGANVLTF.

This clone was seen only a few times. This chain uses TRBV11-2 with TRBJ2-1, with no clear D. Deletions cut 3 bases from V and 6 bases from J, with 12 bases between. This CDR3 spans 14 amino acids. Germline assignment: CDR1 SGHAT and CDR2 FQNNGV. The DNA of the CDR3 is TGTGCCAGCAGCTTCGCTGGCTGGCCCAATGAGCAGTTCTTC. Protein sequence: CASSFAGWPNEQFF.

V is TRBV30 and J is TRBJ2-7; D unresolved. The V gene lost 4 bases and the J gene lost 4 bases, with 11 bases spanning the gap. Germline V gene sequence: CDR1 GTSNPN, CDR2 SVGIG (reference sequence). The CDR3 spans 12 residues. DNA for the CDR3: TGTGCCTGGACCCACTGGGATTACGAGCAGTACTTC. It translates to CAWTHWDYEQYF.

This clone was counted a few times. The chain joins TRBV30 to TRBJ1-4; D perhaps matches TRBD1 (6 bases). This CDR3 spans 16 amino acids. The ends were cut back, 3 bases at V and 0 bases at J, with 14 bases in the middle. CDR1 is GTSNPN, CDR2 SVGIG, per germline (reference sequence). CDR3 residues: CAWSTGQASTNEKLFF. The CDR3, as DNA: TGTGCCTGGAGCACGGGACAAGCTTCAACTAATGAAAAACTGTTTTTT.

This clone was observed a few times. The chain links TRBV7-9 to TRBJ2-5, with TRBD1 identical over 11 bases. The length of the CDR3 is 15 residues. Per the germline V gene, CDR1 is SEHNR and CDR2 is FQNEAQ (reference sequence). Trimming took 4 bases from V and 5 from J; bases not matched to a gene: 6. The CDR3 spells CASSSGQGALETQYF. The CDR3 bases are TGTGCCAGCAGCTCAGGACAGGGGGCCTTGGAGACCCAGTACTTC. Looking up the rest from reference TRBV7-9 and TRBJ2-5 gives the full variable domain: DTGVSQNPRHKITKRGQNVTFRCDPISEHNRLYWYRQTLGQGPEFLTYFQNEAQLEKSRLLSDRFSAERPKGSFSTLEIQRTEQGDSAMYLCASSSGQGALETQYFGPGTRLLVL.

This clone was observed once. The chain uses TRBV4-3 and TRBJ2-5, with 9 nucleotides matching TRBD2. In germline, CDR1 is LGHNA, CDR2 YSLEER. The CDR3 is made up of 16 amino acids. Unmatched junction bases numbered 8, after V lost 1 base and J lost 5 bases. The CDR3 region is CASSQGGGALFETQYF. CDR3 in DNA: TGCGCCAGCAGCCAAGGCGGGGGGGCCCTCTTCGAGACCCAGTACTTC.

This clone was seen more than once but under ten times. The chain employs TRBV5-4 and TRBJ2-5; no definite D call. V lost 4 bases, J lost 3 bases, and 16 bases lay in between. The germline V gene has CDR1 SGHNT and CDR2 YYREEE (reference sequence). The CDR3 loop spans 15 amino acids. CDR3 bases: TGTGCCAGCAGCGCCGGCCCGGACGAGAAAGAGACCCAGTACTTC. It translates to CASSAGPDEKETQYF.

This CDR3 is CASSPPRGTQYF. The CDR3 region has the DNA TGTGCCAGCTCACCTCCCCGGGGGACCCAGTACTTC. This sequence joins TRBV18 and TRBJ2-5; a weak D match, TRBD2 (5 bases). The CDR3 runs 12 residues. The germline V gene has CDR1 KGHSH and CDR2 LQKENI. With 3 bases removed from V and 7 bases from J, the gap between germline ends came to 9 bases.

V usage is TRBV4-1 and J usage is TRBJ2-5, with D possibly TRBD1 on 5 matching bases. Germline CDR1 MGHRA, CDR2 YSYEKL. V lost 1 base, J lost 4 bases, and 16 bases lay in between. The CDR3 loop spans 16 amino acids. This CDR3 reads CASSQGGPLGGETQYF. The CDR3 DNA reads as TGCGCCAGCAGCCAAGGGGGCCCATTAGGCGGAGAGACCCAGTACTTC.

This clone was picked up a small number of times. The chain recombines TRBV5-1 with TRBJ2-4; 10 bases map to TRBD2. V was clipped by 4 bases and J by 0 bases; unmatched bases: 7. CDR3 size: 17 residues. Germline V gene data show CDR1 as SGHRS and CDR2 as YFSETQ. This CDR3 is CASSIDLAGVAKNIQYF. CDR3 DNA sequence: TGCGCCAGCAGCATTGACCTAGCGGGGGTAGCCAAAAACATTCAGTACTTC.

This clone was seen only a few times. Here the CDR3 DNA reads TGCAGCGGCAGGGGGGGGAACACAGATACGCAGTATTTT. Translation: CSGRGGNTDTQYF. This sequence joins TRBV29-1 and TRBJ2-3; the D gene could be TRBD1 or TRBD2 (7 bases each). The V end lost 7 bases, the J end lost 2 bases, and 13 bases lay between the germline ends. Germline CDR1 and CDR2: SQVTM and ANQGSEA. The length of the CDR3 is 13 residues.

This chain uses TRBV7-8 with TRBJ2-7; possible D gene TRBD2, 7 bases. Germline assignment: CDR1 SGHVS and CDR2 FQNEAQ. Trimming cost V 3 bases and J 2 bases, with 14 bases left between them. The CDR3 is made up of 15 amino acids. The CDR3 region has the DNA TGTGCCAGCAGCTTGGTCGGGGGGCCGGCCTACGAGCAGTACTTC. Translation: CASSLVGGPAYEQYF.

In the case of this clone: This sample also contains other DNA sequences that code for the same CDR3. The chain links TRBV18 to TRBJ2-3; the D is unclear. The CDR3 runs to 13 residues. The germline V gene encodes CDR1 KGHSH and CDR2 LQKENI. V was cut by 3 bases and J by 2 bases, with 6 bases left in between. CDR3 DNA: TGTGCCAGCTCACCCCGGACCACAGATACGCAGTATTTT. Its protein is CASSPRTTDTQYF.

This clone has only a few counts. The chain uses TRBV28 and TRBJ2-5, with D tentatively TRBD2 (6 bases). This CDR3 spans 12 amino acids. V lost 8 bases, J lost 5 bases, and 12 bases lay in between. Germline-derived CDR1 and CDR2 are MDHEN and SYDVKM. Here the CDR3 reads CASAGSGETQYF. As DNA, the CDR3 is TGTGCCAGCGCGGGAAGTGGGGAGACCCAGTACTTC.

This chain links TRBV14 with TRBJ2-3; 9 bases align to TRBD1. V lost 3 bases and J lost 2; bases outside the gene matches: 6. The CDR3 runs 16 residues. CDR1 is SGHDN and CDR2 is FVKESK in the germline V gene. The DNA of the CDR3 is TGTGCCAGCAGCCACGTATGGGACAGGGCCACAGATACGCAGTATTTT. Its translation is CASSHVWDRATDTQYF.

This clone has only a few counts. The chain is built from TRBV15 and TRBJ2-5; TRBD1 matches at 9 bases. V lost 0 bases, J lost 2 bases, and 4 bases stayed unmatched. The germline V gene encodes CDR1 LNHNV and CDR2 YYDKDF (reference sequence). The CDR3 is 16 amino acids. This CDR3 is CATSRETGGLQETQYF. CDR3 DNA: TGTGCCACCAGCAGAGAGACAGGGGGATTACAAGAGACCCAGTACTTC. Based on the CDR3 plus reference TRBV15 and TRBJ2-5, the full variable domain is DAMVIQNPRYQVTQFGKPVTLSCSQTLNHNVMYWYQQKSSQAPKLLFHYYDKDFNNEADTPDNFQSRRPNTSFCFLDIRSPGLGDTAMYLCATSRETGGLQETQYFGPGTRLLVL.

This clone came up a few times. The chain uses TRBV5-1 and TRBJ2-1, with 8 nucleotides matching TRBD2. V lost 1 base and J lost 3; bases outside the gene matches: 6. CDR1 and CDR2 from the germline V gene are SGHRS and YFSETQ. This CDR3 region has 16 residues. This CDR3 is CASSLKSGSVYNEQFF. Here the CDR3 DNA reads TGCGCCAGCAGCTTGAAAAGCGGGAGTGTCTACAATGAGCAGTTCTTC.

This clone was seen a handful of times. Here the CDR3 reads CASSLARLSGGLNNEQFF. The CDR3 nucleotides are TGTGCCAGCAGCTTAGCGCGACTTAGCGGGGGCTTGAACAATGAGCAGTTCTTC. The chain links TRBV7-9 to TRBJ2-1, with 9 bases that match TRBD2. The ends lost 0 bases at V and 5 bases at J; junction bases unmatched: 11. Germline CDR1 reads SEHNR; CDR2 reads FQNEAQ (reference sequence). This CDR3 contains 18 residues. The variable domain in full, with the rest retrieved from reference TRBV7-9 and TRBJ2-1, is DTGVSQNPRHKITKRGQNVTFRCDPISEHNRLYWYRQTLGQGPEFLTYFQNEAQLEKSRLLSDRFSAERPKGSFSTLEIQRTEQGDSAMYLCASSLARLSGGLNNEQFFGPGTRLTVL.

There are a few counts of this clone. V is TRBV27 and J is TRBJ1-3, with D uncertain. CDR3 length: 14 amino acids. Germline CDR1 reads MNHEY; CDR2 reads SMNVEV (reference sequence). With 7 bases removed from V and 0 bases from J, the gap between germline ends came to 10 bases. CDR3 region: CASKMGGSGNTIYF. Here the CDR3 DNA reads TGTGCCAGCAAGATGGGCGGCTCTGGAAACACCATATATTTT.